The clone carrying this T cell receptor (beta chain) was recorded a few times. This entry belongs to a study of prognosis after radiotherapy for stage I lung cancer. About the study: Ages of the roughly 12 men and more than 5 women ranged 53 to 84 years, median roughly 76.

It was by two-round multiplex PCR that TCR beta CDR3 was amplified from genomic DNA. TRBV and TRBJ genes each had their own specific primers in first-round PCR. TCRdb re-called the multiplex PCR reads with MiXCR, one entry per CDR3 protein. This sample has fewer than 25,000 distinct CDR3 sequences, with approximately 39% found just once. In germline, CDR1 is MNHNS, CDR2 SASEGT. With 6 bases removed from V and 5 bases from J, the gap between germline ends came to 5 bases. This CDR3 spans 11 amino acids. The sequence came from a donor aged 50 or older with non-small cell lung cancer. The V gene is TRBV6-1, the J gene TRBJ2-1, with D possibly being TRBD2 (5 bases). Sequencing used PBMCs, obtained before or after stereotactic body radiation therapy (not recorded which). The CDR3 DNA is TGTGCCAGCAGGGAGGACAATGAGCAGTTCTTC. Translated, it gives CASREDNEQFF.